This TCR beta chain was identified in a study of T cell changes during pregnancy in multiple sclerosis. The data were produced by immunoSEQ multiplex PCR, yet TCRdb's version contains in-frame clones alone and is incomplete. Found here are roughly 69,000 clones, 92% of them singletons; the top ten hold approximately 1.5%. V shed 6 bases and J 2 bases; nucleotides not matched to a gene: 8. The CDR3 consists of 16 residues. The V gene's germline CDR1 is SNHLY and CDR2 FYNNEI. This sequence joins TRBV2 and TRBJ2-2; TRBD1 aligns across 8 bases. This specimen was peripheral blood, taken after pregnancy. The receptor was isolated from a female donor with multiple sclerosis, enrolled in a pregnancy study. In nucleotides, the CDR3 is TGTGCCAGCAGATCCACCGGGACAGGAAACACCGGGGAGCTGTTTTTT. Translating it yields CASRSTGTGNTGELFF.